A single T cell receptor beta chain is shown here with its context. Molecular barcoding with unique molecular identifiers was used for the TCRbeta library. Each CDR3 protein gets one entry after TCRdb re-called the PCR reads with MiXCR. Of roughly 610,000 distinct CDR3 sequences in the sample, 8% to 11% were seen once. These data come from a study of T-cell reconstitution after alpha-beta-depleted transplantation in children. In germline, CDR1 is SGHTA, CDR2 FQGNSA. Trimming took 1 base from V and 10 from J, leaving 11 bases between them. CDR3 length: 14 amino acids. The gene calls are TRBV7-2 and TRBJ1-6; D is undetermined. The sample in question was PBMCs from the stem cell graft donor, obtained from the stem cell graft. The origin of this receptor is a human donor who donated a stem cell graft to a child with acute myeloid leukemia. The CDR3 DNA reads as TGTGCCAGCAGCTTAGTCAGCTCAAGCTCACCCCTCCACTTT. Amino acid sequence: CASSLVSSSSPLHF.